This T cell receptor (beta chain) was recorded in a study of CD8 T cells in Susac syndrome. Details on this clonotype: No antigen is known for it.

Study observations and caveats: The study's TCR sequencing and HLA analysis covered a relatively small number of individuals, and the study acknowledged this. Within Susac syndrome CD4+ T cell repertoires, clonal expansion was not evident.

The RNA, about 0.45 to 1 ug, was put through reverse transcription using random hexamers. By means of immunoSEQ multiplex PCR, TCR beta CDR3 spanning 54 Vbeta and 13 Jbeta underwent amplification. TCRdb reprocessed the immunoSEQ multiplex PCR reads with MiXCR, giving one entry per CDR3 protein. Among 150,000 to 190,000 distinct CDR3 sequences listed, roughly 95% were seen once. CDR1 MNHNY and CDR2 SVGAGI come from the germline V gene (reference sequence). With 10 bases clipped from V and 4 bases from J, the junction kept 9 bases outside the gene matches. This CDR3 comprises 15 residues. The sequenced target, TCR beta, came from blood CD8+ and CD4+ T cells.

What was sequenced was CD4+ T cells from PBMCs. The J gene is TRBJ1-5, the V gene TRBV6-6; 11 positions match TRBD1. The sequence was obtained from a human donor with Susac syndrome. CDR3 sequence reads: CATRDRGAENQPQHF. The CDR3 DNA is TGTGCCACACGGGACAGGGGGGCGGAAAATCAGCCCCAGCATTTT.